This T cell receptor (beta chain) was sequenced during a study of blood T cells in healthy people across ages. Study-level information: Per two T cells, about one barcoded beta molecule was captured through template switching.

Regarding the study as a whole: No one knew whether donors had CMV, which possibly confounded expanded clonotype changes.

As to this clonotype: As yet, its antigen is unknown.

A second roughly 6 to 12 cycle PCR used barcoded and J-beta primers. All cDNA molecules were each tagged by a template-switch adaptor with 12 random nucleotides. Each CDR3 protein gets one entry after TCRdb re-called the 5' RACE reads with MiXCR. The sample has fewer than 2 million distinct CDR3 sequences; approximately 39% are singletons. From germline, CDR1 is SGDLS and CDR2 YYNGEE. The V segment lost 0 bases and the J segment 8 bases; nucleotides outside the gene matches: 9. There are 15 residues in the CDR3. The sequenced material came from blood. This clonotype was obtained from a human donor in good health. The rearrangement joins TRBV9 to TRBJ2-5, with 8 bases that match TRBD2. The CDR3 DNA reads as TGTGCCAGCAGCGTAGCTGGCGGGGGGACCAGTACCCAGTACTTC. Amino acid sequence: CASSVAGGGTSTQYF.